A selection of T cell receptor beta chains follows, all from one sample in a study of blood T cells in healthy people across ages. One entry per CDR3 protein, called by TCRdb with MiXCR from the 5' RACE reads. Of about 940,000 distinct CDR3 sequences detected, roughly 48% appear once; the ten largest clones hold 13%. Input material: blood. The receptors were gathered from a man in his thirties or forties in good health. Both conserved end residues are part of each CDR3. The order of the fields is V gene, J gene, clone size, D gene, CDR3 protein, CDR3 DNA. D genes are given only for firm matches. Rows may omit the clone size; those that give it use once, few, many or a size class.

TRBV12-3/TRBV12-4,TRBJ2-5,many,-,CASSVNVQETQYF,TGTGCCAGCAGTGTTAATGTCCAAGAGACCCAGTACTTC
TRBV3-1,TRBJ2-5,-,-,CASSLLGAGGTQYF,TGTGCCAGCAGCCTGCTGGGGGCCGGTGGGACCCAGTACTTC
TRBV3-1,TRBJ2-5,-,TRBD2,CASSDRASGGHETQYF,TGTGCCAGCAGCGACCGGGCCAGCGGGGGGCATGAGACCCAGTACTTC
TRBV20-1,TRBJ2-3,few,-,CSARLAPDTQYF,TGCAGTGCTAGACTAGCCCCAGATACGCAGTATTTT
TRBV4-2,TRBJ2-7,-,-,CASSQEPANLYEQYF,TGTGCCAGCAGCCAAGAGCCAGCCAATCTCTACGAGCAGTACTTC
TRBV7-2,TRBJ2-7,-,-,CASKLSDRNRAQYF,TGTGCCAGCAAACTAAGTGACAGGAATCGAGCCCAGTACTTC
TRBV9,TRBJ2-5,few,-,CASQGIQETQYF,TGTGCCAGCCAGGGGATCCAAGAGACCCAGTACTTC
TRBV12-3/TRBV12-4,TRBJ1-5,once,-,CASSLANGGHQPQHF,TGTGCCAGCAGTTTAGCGAATGGGGGGCACCAGCCCCAGCATTTT
TRBV24-1,TRBJ2-5,-,-,CATQLAGEETQYF,TGTGCCACCCAGCTAGCCGGCGAAGAGACCCAGTACTTC
TRBV12-3/TRBV12-4,TRBJ2-7,few,TRBD1,CASSPDRGGTYEQYF,TGTGCCAGCAGCCCGGACAGGGGAGGGACCTACGAGCAGTACTTC
TRBV5-1,TRBJ2-7,-,-,CASSLTGPSSYEQYF,TGCGCCAGCAGCTTGACGGGGCCCAGCTCCTACGAGCAGTACTTC
TRBV7-2,TRBJ1-2,-,TRBD1,CASSPTGEYGYTF,TGTGCCAGCAGCCCGACAGGGGAATATGGCTACACCTTC
TRBV29-1,TRBJ1-1,few,-,CSVEAEARAFF,TGCAGCGTTGAAGCAGAGGCTAGGGCTTTCTTT
TRBV29-1,TRBJ1-6,-,-,CSVMEGSSYNSPLHF,TGCAGCGTTATGGAGGGGAGCTCCTATAATTCACCCCTCCACTTT
TRBV6-1,TRBJ2-3,few,TRBD1,CASSARGQGSRTDTQYF,TGTGCCAGCAGTGCTCGTGGACAGGGCTCCCGCACAGATACGCAGTATTTT
TRBV7-2,TRBJ1-3,-,-,CASSPVDGFGNTIYF,TGTGCCAGCAGCCCCGTCGATGGCTTTGGAAACACCATATATTTT
TRBV6-2/TRBV6-3,TRBJ1-1,few,-,CASSYTRPVQNTEAFF,TGTGCCAGCAGTTACACCCGTCCAGTTCAGAACACTGAAGCTTTCTTT
TRBV6-2/TRBV6-3,TRBJ2-4,-,-,CASSFEGGIQYF,TGTGCCAGCAGTTTCGAGGGTGGCATTCAGTACTTC
TRBV2,TRBJ2-7,-,-,CASRPDSTYEQYF,TGTGCCAGCAGGCCGGACAGCACCTACGAGCAGTACTTC
TRBV5-1,TRBJ2-1,-,-,CASSLDTGNNEQFF,TGCGCCAGCAGCTTGGATACAGGTAACAATGAGCAGTTCTTC
TRBV28,TRBJ1-2,-,TRBD1,CAGSPPGTGYGYTF,TGTGCCGGCAGTCCCCCGGGGACAGGCTATGGCTACACCTTC
TRBV12-3/TRBV12-4,TRBJ2-7,-,TRBD1,CASRPGTGGSSEQYF,TGTGCCAGCAGACCAGGGACAGGGGGATCAAGCGAGCAGTACTTC
TRBV7-2,TRBJ1-1,-,-,CASSLRTEPYTEAFF,TGTGCCAGCAGCTTACGAACAGAACCCTACACTGAAGCTTTCTTT
TRBV29-1,TRBJ2-5,-,-,CSVRLAAQQETQYF,TGCAGCGTTCGGCTCGCGGCACAACAAGAGACCCAGTACTTC
TRBV9,TRBJ2-5,-,TRBD1,CASSSTGVWGQETQYF,TGTGCCAGCAGCTCTACAGGGGTATGGGGACAAGAGACCCAGTACTTC
TRBV28,TRBJ2-5,-,TRBD1,CASSSLSGGQETQYF,TGTGCCAGCAGTTCCCTTTCAGGGGGCCAAGAGACCCAGTACTTC
TRBV24-1,TRBJ2-3,-,-,CATGTTGSNTQYF,TGTGCCACGGGGACAACCGGGTCTAATACGCAGTATTTT
TRBV4-1,TRBJ2-5,-,-,CASSLVIRKTQYF,TGCGCCAGCAGCCTCGTAATAAGAAAGACCCAGTACTTC
TRBV7-6,TRBJ2-4,-,-,CASSSALSVIQYF,TGTGCCAGCAGCTCGGCGTTATCGGTAATTCAGTACTTC
TRBV12-3/TRBV12-4,TRBJ2-6,-,-,CASSLADRYSGANVLTF,TGTGCCAGCAGTTTAGCGGACCGATACTCTGGGGCCAACGTCCTGACTTTC
TRBV29-1,TRBJ2-1,-,-,CSAGWFERTYNEQFF,TGCAGCGCTGGGTGGTTCGAGCGTACCTACAATGAGCAGTTCTTC
TRBV29-1,TRBJ2-7,-,TRBD1,CSVEAGTGFSYEQYF,TGCAGCGTTGAAGCCGGGACAGGGTTTTCCTACGAGCAGTACTTC
TRBV2,TRBJ2-5,-,-,CASSESRTICEQYF,TGTGCCAGCAGTGAATCCCGGACTATATGCGAACAGTACTTC
TRBV6-5,TRBJ1-1,-,-,CASSLRGGVTEAFF,TGTGCCAGCAGCCTCCGAGGGGGGGTCACTGAAGCTTTCTTT
TRBV7-2,TRBJ1-1,-,-,CASSSRAGARGYTEAFF,TGTGCCAGCAGCTCCCGCGCCGGGGCCCGAGGGTACACTGAAGCTTTCTTT
TRBV6-5,TRBJ2-3,few,-,CASRGGGGGTDTQYF,TGTGCCAGCAGGGGTGGTGGGGGAGGCACAGATACGCAGTATTTT
TRBV9,TRBJ2-3,few,TRBD2,CASSEAGGGVADTQYF,TGTGCCAGCAGTGAAGCGGGCGGGGGGGTCGCAGATACGCAGTATTTT
TRBV7-9,TRBJ1-1,-,-,CASSLDPVGGAEAFF,TGTGCCAGCAGCTTAGACCCGGTTGGGGGGGCTGAAGCTTTCTTT